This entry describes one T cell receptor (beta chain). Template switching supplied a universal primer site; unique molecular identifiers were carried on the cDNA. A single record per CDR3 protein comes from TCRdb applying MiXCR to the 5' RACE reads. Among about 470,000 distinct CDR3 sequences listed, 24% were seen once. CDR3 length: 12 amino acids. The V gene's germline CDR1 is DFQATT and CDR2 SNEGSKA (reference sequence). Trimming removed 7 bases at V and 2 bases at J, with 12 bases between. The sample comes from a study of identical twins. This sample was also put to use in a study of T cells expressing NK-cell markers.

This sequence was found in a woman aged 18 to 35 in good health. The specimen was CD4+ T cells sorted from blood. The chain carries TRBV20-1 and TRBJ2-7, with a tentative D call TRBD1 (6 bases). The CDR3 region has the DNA TGCAGTGTGGACAGCGATACCTACGAGCAGTACTTC. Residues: CSVDSDTYEQYF.